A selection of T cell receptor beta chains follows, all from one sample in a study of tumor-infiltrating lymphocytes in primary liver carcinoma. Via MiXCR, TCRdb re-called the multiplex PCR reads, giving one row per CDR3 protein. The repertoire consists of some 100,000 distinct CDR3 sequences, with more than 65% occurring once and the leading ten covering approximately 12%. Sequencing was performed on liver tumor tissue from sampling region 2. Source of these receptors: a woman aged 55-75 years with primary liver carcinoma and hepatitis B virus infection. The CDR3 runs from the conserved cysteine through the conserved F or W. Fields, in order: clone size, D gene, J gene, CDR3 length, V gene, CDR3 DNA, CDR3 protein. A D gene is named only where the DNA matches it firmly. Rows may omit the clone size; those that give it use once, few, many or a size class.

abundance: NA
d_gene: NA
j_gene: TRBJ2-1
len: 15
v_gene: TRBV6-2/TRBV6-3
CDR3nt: TGTACCAGCAGCCTTACAATTGGGATTGGGAGTGAGCAGTTCTTC
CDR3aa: CTSSLTIGIGSEQFF

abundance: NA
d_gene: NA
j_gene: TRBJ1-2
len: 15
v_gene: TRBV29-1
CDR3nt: TGCAGCGTTGATCGGGGGGCTGTAGGACCCGGCGGCTACACCTTC
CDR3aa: CSVDRGAVGPGGYTF

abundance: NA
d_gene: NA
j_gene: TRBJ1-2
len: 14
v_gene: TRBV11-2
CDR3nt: TGTGCCAGCAGCGTGGACAGTGTCATCTATAGCTATACTTTC
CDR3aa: CASSVDSVIYSYTF

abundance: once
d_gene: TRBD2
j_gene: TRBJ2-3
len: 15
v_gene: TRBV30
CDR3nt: TGTGGCTGGAGTGTAGGACTAGCGGGTACAGATACGGAGTATTTT
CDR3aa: CGWSVGLAGTDTEYF

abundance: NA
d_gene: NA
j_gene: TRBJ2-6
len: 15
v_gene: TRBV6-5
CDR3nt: TGTACCCGCAGTTACGACCGGCCTGGGGCCAACGTCCTGACTTTC
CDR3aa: CTRSYDRPGANVLTF

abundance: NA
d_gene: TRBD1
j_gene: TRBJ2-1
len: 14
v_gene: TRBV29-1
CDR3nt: TGCGGCGTTGAAGTTACGGGACAGTTGCATGGGCAGTTCTTC
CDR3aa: CGVEVTGQLHGQFF

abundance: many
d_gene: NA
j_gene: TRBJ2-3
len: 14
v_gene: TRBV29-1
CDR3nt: TGCAGCGTTGGTTTAGGGGTTAGCACAGATACGCAGTATTTT
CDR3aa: CSVGLGVSTDTQYF

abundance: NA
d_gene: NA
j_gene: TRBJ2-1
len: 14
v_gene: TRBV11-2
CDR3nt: TGTGCCAGCAGCTTATGGACTACAGCCAATGAGCAGTTCTTC
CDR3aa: CASSLWTTANEQFF

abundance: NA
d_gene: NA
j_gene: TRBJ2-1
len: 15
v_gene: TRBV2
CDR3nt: TGTGCCAGCATCTCGGACGGTAGCTCCTACAATGAGCAGTTCTTC
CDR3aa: CASISDGSSYNEQFF

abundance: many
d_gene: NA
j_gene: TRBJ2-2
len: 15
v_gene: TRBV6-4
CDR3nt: TGTGCCAGCAGTCCGATCGGACTTGATACCGGGGAGCTGTTTTTT
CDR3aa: CASSPIGLDTGELFF

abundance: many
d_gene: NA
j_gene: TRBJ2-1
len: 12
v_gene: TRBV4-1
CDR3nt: TGCGCCAGCAGCCCAGGGTGGAATGAGCAGTTCTTC
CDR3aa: CASSPGWNEQFF

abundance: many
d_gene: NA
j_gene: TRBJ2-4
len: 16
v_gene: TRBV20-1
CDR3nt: TGCAGTGCCCCCGACAAATTCTCCGTGGCCAAAAACATTCAGTACTTC
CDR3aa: CSAPDKFSVAKNIQYF

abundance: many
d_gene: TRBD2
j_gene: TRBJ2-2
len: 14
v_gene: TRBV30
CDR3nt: TGTGCCTGGAGTTTAGGACTAGCGGCCGGGGAGCTGTTTTTT
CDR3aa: CAWSLGLAAGELFF

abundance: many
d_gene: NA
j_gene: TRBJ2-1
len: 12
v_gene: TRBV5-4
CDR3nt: TGTGCCAGCAGCTATGGAGCGGAAGAAGAGTTCTTC
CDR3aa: CASSYGAEEEFF

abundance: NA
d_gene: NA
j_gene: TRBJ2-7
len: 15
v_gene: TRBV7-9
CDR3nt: TGTGCCAGCAGCTTCCGTGCGGGGACAACCTACGAGCAGTACTTC
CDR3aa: CASSFRAGTTYEQYF

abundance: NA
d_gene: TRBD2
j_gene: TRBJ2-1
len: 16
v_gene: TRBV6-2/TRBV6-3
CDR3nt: TGTGCTCGCAGTTACTCGATGTTGACGGGGGGTAATGAGCAGTTCTTC
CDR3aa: CARSYSMLTGGNEQFF

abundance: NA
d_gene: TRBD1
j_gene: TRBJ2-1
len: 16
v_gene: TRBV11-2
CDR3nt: TGTGCCAGCAGCTTAACCCGACAGGGGTACAGGGGTGAGCAGTTCTTC
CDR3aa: CASSLTRQGYRGEQFF

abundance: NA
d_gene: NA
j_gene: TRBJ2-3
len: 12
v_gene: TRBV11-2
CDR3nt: TGTGCCAGCAGCCTGCGACGGAATACGCAGTATTTT
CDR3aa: CASSLRRNTQYF

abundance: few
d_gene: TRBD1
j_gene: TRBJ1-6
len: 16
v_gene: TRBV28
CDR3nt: TGTGCCAGCAAACCCGGTCGACAGGGGTTCAATTCACCCCTCCACTTT
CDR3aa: CASKPGRQGFNSPLHF

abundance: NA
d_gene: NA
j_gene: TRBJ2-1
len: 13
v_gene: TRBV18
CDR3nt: TGTGCCTGCTCACCCGGTGAAGAGGAGACCCAGTTCTTC
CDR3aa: CACSPGEEETQFF

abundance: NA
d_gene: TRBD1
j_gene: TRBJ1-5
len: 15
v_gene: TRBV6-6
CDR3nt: TGTGCCAGCATAGGACAGGGTCTATGCAATCAGCCCCAGCATTTT
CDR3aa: CASIGQGLCNQPQHF

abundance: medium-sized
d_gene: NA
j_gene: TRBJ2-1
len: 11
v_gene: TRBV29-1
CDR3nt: TGCAGCGTTGATCGGGGGAATGAGCAGTTCTTC
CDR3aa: CSVDRGNEQFF

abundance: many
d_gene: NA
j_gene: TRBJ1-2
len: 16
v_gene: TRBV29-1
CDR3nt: TGCAGCGTTGAAATTCTTAACCTAGCTCAAGACTATGGCTACACCTTC
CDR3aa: CSVEILNLAQDYGYTF

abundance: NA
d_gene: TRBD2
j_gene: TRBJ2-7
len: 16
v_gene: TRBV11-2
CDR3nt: TGTGCCAGCAGCCACGGGACTAGCGGGAGGTTCTACGAGCAGTACTTC
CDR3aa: CASSHGTSGRFYEQYF

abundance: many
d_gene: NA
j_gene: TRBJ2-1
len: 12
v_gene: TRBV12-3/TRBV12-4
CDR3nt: TGTGCCAGCAGTTTAAGTAACCATGAGCAGTTCTTC
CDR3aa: CASSLSNHEQFF

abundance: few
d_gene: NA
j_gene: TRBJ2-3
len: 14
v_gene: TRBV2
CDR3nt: TGTGCCAGCAGTCCTAACGGACGGATAGATACGCAGTATTTT
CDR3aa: CASSPNGRIDTQYF

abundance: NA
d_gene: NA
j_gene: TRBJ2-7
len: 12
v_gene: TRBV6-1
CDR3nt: TGTGCCAACACCGTTCTAGGAAGCGAGCAGTACTTC
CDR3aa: CANTVLGSEQYF

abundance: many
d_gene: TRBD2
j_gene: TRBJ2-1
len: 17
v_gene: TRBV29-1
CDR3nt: TGCAGCGTTGTTCGGCTAGCGGGAGGCCTCCACTACAATGAGCAGTTCTTC
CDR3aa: CSVVRLAGGLHYNEQFF

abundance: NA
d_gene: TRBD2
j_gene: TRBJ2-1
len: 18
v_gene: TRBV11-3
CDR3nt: TGTGGCAGCGCCGGACAGGGGGGACTAGCGGGAGGATTCAATGAGCAATTCTTC
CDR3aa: CGSAGQGGLAGGFNEQFF

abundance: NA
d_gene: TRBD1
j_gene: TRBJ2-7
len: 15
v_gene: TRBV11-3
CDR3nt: TGTTCCAGCAGCTCCGGAACAGGGGGCAACTACGAGCAGTACTTC
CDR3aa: CSSSSGTGGNYEQYF

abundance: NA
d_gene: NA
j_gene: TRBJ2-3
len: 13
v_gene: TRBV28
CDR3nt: TGTGCCTCAGGGAGTTTGCCCACAGATACGCATTATTTT
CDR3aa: CASGSLPTDTHYF

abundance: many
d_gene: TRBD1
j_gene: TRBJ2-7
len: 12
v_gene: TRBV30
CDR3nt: TGTGCCTGGAGCTTCCCGGGACAGGGCCAGTACTTC
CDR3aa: CAWSFPGQGQYF

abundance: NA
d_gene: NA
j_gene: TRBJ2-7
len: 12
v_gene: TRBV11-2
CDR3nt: TGCGCTAGCAGCTTAGAGGGCTACCAGCAGTACTTC
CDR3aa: CASSLEGYQQYF

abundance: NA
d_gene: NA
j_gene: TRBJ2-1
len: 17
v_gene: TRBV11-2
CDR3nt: TGTGCTAGCAGCCCCCGACTGAAGAGGGAGAACTACAATGAGCGGTTCTTC
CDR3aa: CASSPRLKRENYNERFF

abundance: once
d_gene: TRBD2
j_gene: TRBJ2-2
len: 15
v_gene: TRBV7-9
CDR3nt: TGTGCCAACAGACCAGGACTAGCTGGGACCGGGGAGCTGTTTTTT
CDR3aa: CANRPGLAGTGELFF

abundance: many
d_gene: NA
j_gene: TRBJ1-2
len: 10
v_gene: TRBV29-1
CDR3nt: TGCAGCGCATGGGAGTATGGCTACACCTTC
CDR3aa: CSAWEYGYTF

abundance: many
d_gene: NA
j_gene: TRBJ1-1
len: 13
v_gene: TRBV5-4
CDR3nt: TGTGCCAGCAGCTTGGATACCGAACGTGGGGCTTTCTTT
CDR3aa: CASSLDTERGAFF

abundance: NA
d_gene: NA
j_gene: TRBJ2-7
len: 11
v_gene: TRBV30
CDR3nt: TGTGCCTGGAGGAGGTTGCACGAGCAGTGCTTC
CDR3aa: CAWRRLHEQCF

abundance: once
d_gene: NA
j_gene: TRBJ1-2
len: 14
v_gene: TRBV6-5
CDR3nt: TGTGCCAGCTGTAACCAGGGACCTCAATATGGCTACACATTC
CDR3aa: CASCNQGPQYGYTF

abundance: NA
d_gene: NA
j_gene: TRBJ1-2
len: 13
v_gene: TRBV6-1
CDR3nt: TGTGCCAGCAACGGGCCAGGGTACTATGATTACACCTTC
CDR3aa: CASNGPGYYDYTF

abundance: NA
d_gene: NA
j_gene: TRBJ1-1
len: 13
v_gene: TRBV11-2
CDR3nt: TGTGCCAGCAGCTTAGAGTGGGGGCTGCCAGCTTTCTTT
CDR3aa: CASSLEWGLPAFF

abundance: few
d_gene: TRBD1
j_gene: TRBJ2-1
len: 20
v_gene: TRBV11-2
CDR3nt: TGTGCCAGCAGCTTCAACCGGGACAGGGGGACTCAGGTCTCCTACGATGAGCAGTTCTTC
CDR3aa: CASSFNRDRGTQVSYDEQFF

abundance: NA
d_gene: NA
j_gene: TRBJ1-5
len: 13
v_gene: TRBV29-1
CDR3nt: TGCAGTGTTGACGTGGCACCTGGTCAGCCCCAGCATTTT
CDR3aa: CSVDVAPGQPQHF

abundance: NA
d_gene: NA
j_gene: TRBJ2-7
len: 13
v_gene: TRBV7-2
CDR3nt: TGTGCCAGCAGCTTAGACAGGAGCTACGAGCAGTACTTC
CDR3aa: CASSLDRSYEQYF

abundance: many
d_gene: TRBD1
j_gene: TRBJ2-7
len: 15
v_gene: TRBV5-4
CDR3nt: TGTGCCAGCAGCTTGGGGGACAGGGAAGTCTACGAGCAGTACTTC
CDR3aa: CASSLGDREVYEQYF

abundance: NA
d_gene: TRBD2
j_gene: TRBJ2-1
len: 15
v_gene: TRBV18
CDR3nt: TGTGCCAGCTCGTCCCTAGCGGGAACCGACAATGAGCAGTTCTTC
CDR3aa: CASSSLAGTDNEQFF

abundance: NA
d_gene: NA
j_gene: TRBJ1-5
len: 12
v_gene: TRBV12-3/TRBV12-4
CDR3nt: TGTGCCAGCAATTTGGAGGAAGATACGCAGCATTTT
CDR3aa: CASNLEEDTQHF

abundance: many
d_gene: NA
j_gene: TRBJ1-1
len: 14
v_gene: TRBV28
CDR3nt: TGTGCCAGCACCAGGCGAGCACCGGTCACTGAAGCTTTCTTT
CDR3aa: CASTRRAPVTEAFF

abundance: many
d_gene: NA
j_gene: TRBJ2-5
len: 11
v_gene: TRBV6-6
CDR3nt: TGTGCCAGCAGCAACCTAGAGACCCAGTACTTC
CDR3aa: CASSNLETQYF

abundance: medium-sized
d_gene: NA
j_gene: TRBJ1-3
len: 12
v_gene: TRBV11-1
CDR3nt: TGTGCCAGCAGCTACTCTGGAAACACCATATATTTT
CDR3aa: CASSYSGNTIYF

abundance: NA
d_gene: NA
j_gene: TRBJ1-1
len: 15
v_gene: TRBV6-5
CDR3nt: TGTGCCAGCAGCCCGTGGGACGCTGTGACGACTGAAGCCTCCTTT
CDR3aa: CASSPWDAVTTEASF

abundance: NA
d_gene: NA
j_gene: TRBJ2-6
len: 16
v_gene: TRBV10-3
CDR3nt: TGTGCTATCAGTGAGGGCCTGCCCTCTGGGGCCAACGTCCTGACTTTC
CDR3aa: CAISEGLPSGANVLTF

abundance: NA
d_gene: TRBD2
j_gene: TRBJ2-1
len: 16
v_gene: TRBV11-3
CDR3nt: TGTGCAAGCAGTGCGACTAGCGTAGGCCAATACAATGAGCAGTTCTTC
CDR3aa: CASSATSVGQYNEQFF

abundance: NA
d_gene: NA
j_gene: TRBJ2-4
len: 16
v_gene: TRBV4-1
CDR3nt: TGCGCCAGCAGCCAAGAACAGACTATAACCAAAAGCATTCAGTACTTC
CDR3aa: CASSQEQTITKSIQYF

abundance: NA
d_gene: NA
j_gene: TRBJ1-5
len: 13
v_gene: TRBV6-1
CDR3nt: TGTGCCGTCGGACAGCATAGCAATCAGCCCCAGCATTTT
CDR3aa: CAVGQHSNQPQHF

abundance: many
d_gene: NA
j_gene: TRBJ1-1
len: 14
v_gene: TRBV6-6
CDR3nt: TGTGCCAGCAGTTACTCGACTGGGAACACTGAAGCTTTCTTT
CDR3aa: CASSYSTGNTEAFF

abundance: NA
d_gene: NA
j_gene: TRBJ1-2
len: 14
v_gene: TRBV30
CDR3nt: TGTGCCTGGAGTCCTGATGGGGTACAGAGAGACTACACCTTC
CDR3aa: CAWSPDGVQRDYTF

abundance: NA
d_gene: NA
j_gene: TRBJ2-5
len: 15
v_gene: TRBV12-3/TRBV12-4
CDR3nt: TGTGCCAGCAGGGGGGGGAGGGGGCTCGGAGAGACCCAGTACTTC
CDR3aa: CASRGGRGLGETQYF

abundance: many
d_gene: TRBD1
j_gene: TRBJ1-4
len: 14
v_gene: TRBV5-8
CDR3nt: TGTGCCAGCAGCTTCGACAGGGTTAATGAAAAACTGTTTTTT
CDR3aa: CASSFDRVNEKLFF

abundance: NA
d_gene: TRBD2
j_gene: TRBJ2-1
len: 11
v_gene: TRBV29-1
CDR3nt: TGTAGCGCCCGACTGAGCGGGAAGGAGTCCTTC
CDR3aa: CSARLSGKESF